This TCR beta chain stems from a study of cytomegalovirus exposure and HLA in healthy donors. Looking at the study overall: About 180 million T cells yielded more than 90 million unique TCR beta sequences in earlier analysis.

Both 60 Vbeta primers and 13 Jbeta primers went into the PCR. Methods used by the authors: A later analysis tallied some 80 million unique TCR beta chains, 9.5 million to 14 million of them shared. The protocol was immunoSEQ multiplex PCR, while the TCRdb copy is restricted to in-frame clones and leaves out a portion. The V and J calls and clone size are taken from that table; D and trimming were inferred from the DNA. This table holds 150,000 or so clones, approximately 80% found once. This CDR3 is built from 15 residues. CDR1 and CDR2 (germline): SGHRS, YFSETQ. V lost 3 bases and J lost 2; bases outside the gene matches: 3.

The clonotype originates from a woman aged 35 to 49 in good health and CMV-seronegative. Sequenced material: PBMCs. This chain connects TRBV5-1 to TRBJ2-1; 9 bases agree with TRBD2. CDR3 bases: TGCGCCAGCAGCTCCGCGGGGGGGCCCTACAATGAGCAGTTCTTC. It specifies CASSSAGGPYNEQFF.